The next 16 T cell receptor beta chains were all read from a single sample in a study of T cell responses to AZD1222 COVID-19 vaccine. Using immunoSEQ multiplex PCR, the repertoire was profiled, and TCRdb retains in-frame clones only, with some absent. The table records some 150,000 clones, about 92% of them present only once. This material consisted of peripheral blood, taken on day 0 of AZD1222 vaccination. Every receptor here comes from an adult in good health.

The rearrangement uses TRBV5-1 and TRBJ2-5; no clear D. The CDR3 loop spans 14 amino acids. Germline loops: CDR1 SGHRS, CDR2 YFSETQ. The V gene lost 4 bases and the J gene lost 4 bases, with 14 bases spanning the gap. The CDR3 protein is CASSPGMALETQYF. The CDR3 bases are TGCGCCAGCAGCCCCGGTATGGCCTTAGAGACCCAGTACTTC. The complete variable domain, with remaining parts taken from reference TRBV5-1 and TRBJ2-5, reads KAGVTQTPRYLIKTRGQQVTLSCSPISGHRSVSWYQQTPGQGLQFLFEYFSETQRNKGNFPGRFSGRQFSNSRSEMNVSTLELGDSALYLCASSPGMALETQYFGPGTRLLVL.

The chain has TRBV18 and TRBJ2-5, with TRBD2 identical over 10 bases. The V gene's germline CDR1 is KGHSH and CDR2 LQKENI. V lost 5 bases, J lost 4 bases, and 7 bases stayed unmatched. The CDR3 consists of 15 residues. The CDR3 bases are TGTGCCAGCTCAGGGGGACTAGCGAAGGCAGAGACCCAGTACTTC. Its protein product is CASSGGLAKAETQYF. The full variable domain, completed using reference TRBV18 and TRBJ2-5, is NAGVMQNPRHLVRRRGQEARLRCSPMKGHSHVYWYRQLPEEGLKFMVYLQKENIIDESGMPKERFSAEFPKEGPSILRIQQVVRGDSAAYFCASSGGLAKAETQYFGPGTRLLVL.

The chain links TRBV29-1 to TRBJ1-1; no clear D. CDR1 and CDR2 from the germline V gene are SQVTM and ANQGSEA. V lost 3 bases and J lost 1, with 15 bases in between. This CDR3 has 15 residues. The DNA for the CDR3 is TGCAGCGTTGACGGAGCTTCGAACCCGAACACTGAAGCTTTCTTT. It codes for CSVDGASNPNTEAFF.

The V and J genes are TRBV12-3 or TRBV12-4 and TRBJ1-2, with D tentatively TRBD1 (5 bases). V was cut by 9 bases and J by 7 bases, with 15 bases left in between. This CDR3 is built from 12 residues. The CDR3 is CASTGALSGYTF. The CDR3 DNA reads TGTGCCAGTACCGGGGCGTTGTCTGGCTACACCTTC.

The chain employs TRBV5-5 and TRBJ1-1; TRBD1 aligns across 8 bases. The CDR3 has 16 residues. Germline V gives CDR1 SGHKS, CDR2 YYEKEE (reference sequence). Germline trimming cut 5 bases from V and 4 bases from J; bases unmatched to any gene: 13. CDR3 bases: TGTGCCAGCAGGCTTATGGACAGGGACCTACTCACTGAAGCTTTCTTT. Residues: CASRLMDRDLLTEAFF.

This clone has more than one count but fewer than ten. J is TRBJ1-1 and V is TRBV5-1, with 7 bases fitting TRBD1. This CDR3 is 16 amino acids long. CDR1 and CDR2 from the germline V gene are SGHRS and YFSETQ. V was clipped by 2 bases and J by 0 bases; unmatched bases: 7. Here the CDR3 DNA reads TGCGCCAGCAGCTTACAACACAGGGGCATGAACACTGAAGCTTTCTTT. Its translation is CASSLQHRGMNTEAFF.

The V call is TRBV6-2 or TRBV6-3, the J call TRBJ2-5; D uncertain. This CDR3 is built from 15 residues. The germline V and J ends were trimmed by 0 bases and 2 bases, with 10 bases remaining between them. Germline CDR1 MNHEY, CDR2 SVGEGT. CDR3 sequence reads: CASSYSSFTQETQYF. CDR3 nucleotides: TGTGCCAGCAGTTACTCGAGCTTTACTCAAGAGACCCAGTACTTC.

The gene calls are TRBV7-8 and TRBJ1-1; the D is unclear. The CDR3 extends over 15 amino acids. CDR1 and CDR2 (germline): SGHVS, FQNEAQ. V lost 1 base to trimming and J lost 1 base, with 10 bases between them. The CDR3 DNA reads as TGTGCCAGCAGCTTAGGGCTCGGCGGGAACACTGAAGCTTTCTTT. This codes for CASSLGLGGNTEAFF.

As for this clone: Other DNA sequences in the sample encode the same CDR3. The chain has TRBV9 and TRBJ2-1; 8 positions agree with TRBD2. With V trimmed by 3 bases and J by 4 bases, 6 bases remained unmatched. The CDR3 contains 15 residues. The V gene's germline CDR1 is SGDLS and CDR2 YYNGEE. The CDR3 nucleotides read TGTGCCAGCAGCGCGAGCGGGGGTGCATACAATGAGCAGTTCTTC. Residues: CASSASGGAYNEQFF.

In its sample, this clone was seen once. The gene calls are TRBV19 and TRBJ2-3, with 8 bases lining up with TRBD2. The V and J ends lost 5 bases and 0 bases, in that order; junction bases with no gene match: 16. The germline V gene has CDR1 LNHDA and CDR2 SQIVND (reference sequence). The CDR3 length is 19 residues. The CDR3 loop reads CASSPPRGGAGSSTDTQYF. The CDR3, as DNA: TGTGCCAGTAGTCCTCCCCGGGGGGGGGCGGGATCTAGCACAGATACGCAGTATTTT. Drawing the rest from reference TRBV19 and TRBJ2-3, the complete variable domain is DGGITQSPKYLFRKEGQNVTLSCEQNLNHDAMYWYRQDPGQGLRLIYYSQIVNDFQKGDIAEGYSVSREKKESFPLTVTSAQKNPTAFYLCASSPPRGGAGSSTDTQYFGPGTRLTVL.

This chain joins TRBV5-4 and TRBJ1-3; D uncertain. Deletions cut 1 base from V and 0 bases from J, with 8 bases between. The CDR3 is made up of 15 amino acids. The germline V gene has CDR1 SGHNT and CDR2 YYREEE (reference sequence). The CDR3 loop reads CASSLFATSGNTIYF. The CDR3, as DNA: TGTGCCAGCAGCTTGTTTGCGACCTCTGGAAACACCATATATTTT.

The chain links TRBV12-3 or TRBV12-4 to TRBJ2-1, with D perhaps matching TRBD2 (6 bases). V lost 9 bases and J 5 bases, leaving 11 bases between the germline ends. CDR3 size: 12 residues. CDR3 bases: TGTGCCAGTTCCGGGAGTCACAATGAGCAGTTCTTC. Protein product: CASSGSHNEQFF.

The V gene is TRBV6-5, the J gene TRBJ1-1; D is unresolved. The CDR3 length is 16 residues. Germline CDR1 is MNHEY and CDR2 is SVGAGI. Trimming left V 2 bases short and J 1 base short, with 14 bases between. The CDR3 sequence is CASSYPKNKENTEAFF. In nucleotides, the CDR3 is TGTGCCAGCAGTTACCCGAAAAACAAGGAGAACACTGAAGCTTTCTTT.

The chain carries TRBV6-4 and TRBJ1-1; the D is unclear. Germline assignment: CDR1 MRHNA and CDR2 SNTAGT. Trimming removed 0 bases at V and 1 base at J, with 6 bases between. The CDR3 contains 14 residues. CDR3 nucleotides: TGTGCCAGCAGTGACTCTGCAGAGAACACTGAAGCTTTCTTT. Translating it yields CASSDSAENTEAFF.

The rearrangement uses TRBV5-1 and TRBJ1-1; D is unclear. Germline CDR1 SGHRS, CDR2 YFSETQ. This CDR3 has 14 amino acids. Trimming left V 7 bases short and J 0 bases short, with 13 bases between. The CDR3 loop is CASRTGSLNTEAFF. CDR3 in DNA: TGCGCCAGCCGGACTGGGAGTTTGAACACTGAAGCTTTCTTT.

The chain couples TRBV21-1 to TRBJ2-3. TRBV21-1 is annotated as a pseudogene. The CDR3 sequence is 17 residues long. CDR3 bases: TGTGCCAGCAGCAAAGCGCTGTCGGGGGACAACACAGATACGCAGTATTTT. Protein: CASSKALSGDNTDTQYF.